The 2 T cell receptor beta chains given below trace back to one sample, sequenced in a study of blood T cells in healthy people across ages. Primed by a sample-barcoded 5' primer and a J-beta primer mix, a second PCR proceeded for about 7 to 11 cycles. One entry per CDR3 protein, called by TCRdb with MiXCR from the 5' RACE reads. This table holds about 720,000 distinct CDR3 sequences, 20% to 25% found once. Sequencing was carried out using blood. The receptors shown here come from a man between 65 and 85 years old in good health.

About this clonotype: At one end the junction does not follow the germline gene, possibly because of a read error. The J gene is TRBJ1-1, the V gene TRBV2; unclear D gene. CDR3 length: 12 residues. Germline V gene sequence: CDR1 SNHLY, CDR2 FYNNEI. The CDR3: CASIGFREQAFF. For the CDR3, the DNA is TGTGCCAGCATAGGGTTCAGAGAGCAAGCATTCTTT.

The rearrangement uses TRBV10-2 and TRBJ2-1; D not resolved. This CDR3 region has 13 residues. Germline V lookup: CDR1 WSHSY, CDR2 SAAADI. V was shortened by 7 bases and J by 11 bases, with 18 bases between the two germline ends. CDR3 bases: TGCGCCAGCACCGACGGATATTTAGGGAAGCAGTTCTTC. Translation gives CASTDGYLGKQFF.